The present TCR beta chain was sequenced within a study of T cell responses to AZD1222 COVID-19 vaccine. Germline values: CDR1 KGHSH, CDR2 LQKENI. V was clipped by 0 bases and J by 8 bases, with 17 bases between them. The CDR3 consists of 16 residues. Profiled with immunoSEQ multiplex PCR; TCRdb holds only in-frame clones, not every one. This sample has about 120,000 clones, with approximately 90% found just once. This receptor was taken from an adult in good health. V usage is TRBV18 and J usage is TRBJ1-3; TRBD1 might be the D (5 bases). The sequencing used peripheral blood, collected on day 0 of AZD1222 vaccination. In DNA, the CDR3 is TGTGCCAGCTCACCACCGAGTTATCAGGGATGGGACACCATATATTTT. Amino acids: CASSPPSYQGWDTIYF. Supplemented by reference TRBV18 and TRBJ1-3, the full variable domain reads NAGVMQNPRHLVRRRGQEARLRCSPMKGHSHVYWYRQLPEEGLKFMVYLQKENIIDESGMPKERFSAEFPKEGPSILRIQQVVRGDSAAYFCASSPPSYQGWDTIYFGEGSWLTVV.